This passage covers 25 T cell receptor beta chains from one sample sequenced in a study of blood T cell repertoires in COVID-19. The protocol was immunoSEQ multiplex PCR, while the TCRdb copy is restricted to in-frame clones and leaves out a portion. The profile covers more than 60,000 clones, with around 80% appearing a single time and 4.5% to 7% taken by the ten largest. The sample consisted of peripheral blood. The receptors derive from a man aged 55 to 70 with active or convalescent COVID-19.

This clone appeared a single time. V is TRBV7-2 and J is TRBJ2-3; TRBD2 aligns across 9 bases. CDR3 length: 14 residues. J was trimmed by 3 bases and V by 2 bases; bases with no gene match: 0. Germline V gives CDR1 SGHTA, CDR2 FQGNSA. The CDR3 reads CASSLLAGTDTQYF. CDR3 sequence (DNA): TGTGCCAGCAGCTTACTAGCGGGGACAGATACGCAGTATTTT.

The chain uses TRBV19 and TRBJ2-7; D is perhaps TRBD1 (6 bases). CDR1 and CDR2 from the germline V gene are LNHDA and SQIVND (reference sequence). This CDR3 contains 13 residues. V lost 3 bases to trimming and J lost 3 bases, with 9 bases between them. This chain's CDR3 is CASSILGGYEQYF. The CDR3 bases are TGTGCCAGTAGTATCTTAGGGGGCTACGAGCAGTACTTC.

This chain joins TRBV4-1 and TRBJ1-5; D gene unclear. V was pared by 0 bases and J by 0 bases, with 18 bases between. The CDR3 contains 19 residues. Per germline, CDR1 MGHRA and CDR2 YSYEKL. The CDR3 here is CASSQELTGDGYSNQPQHF. In DNA, the CDR3 is TGCGCCAGCAGCCAAGAACTCACGGGAGACGGGTATAGCAATCAGCCCCAGCATTTT.

The rearrangement uses TRBV24-1 and TRBJ2-7; 7 bases agree with TRBD1. The CDR3 contains 12 residues. V gave up 9 bases and J gave up 8 bases; unmatched junction bases: 9. The germline V gene has CDR1 KGHDR and CDR2 SFDVKD. This CDR3 reads CATPDRRAKQYF. CDR3 bases: TGTGCCACCCCGGACAGGCGCGCGAAGCAGTACTTC.

The chain links TRBV5-4 to TRBJ2-2; TRBD2 matches at 7 bases. From germline, CDR1 is SGHNT and CDR2 YYREEE (reference sequence). The CDR3 is 16 residues long. With V trimmed by 4 bases and J by 2 bases, 8 bases remained unmatched. The CDR3 DNA sequence: TGTGCCAGCAGCCCGGGGCGGGGGAGTAACACCGGGGAGCTGTTTTTT. Its translation: CASSPGRGSNTGELFF.

J is TRBJ1-2 and V is TRBV4-3; 8 positions agree with TRBD1. The CDR3 runs to 16 residues. The V segment lost 1 base and the J segment 2 bases; nucleotides outside the gene matches: 6. The V gene's germline CDR1 is LGHNA and CDR2 YSLEER. Written as DNA, the CDR3 is TGCGCCAGCAGCCAAGTAACAGGGGGTTTAAACTATGGCTACACCTTC. It yields the protein CASSQVTGGLNYGYTF.

The J gene is TRBJ1-2, the V gene TRBV3-1 (or the pseudogene TRBV3-2); maybe TRBD1 (5 bases). The germline CDR1 and CDR2 sequences are LGHDT and YNNKEL (reference sequence). With 1 base removed from V and 8 bases from J, the gap between germline ends came to 17 bases. The CDR3 has 15 residues. The CDR3 protein is CASSQGGGQTVGYTF. Written as DNA, the CDR3 is TGTGCCAGCAGCCAAGGGGGTGGTCAGACAGTCGGCTACACCTTC.

The chain carries TRBV19 and TRBJ1-2, with a possible D match to TRBD1 (5 bases). CDR1 is LNHDA and CDR2 is SQIVND in the germline V gene (reference sequence). Trimming removed 4 bases from V and 8 bases from J, with 20 bases in between. The CDR3 has 15 amino acids. The CDR3 region has the DNA TGTGCCAGTAGTACCCCTTCGGGGGGGATGAGCGGCTACACCTTC. This sequence encodes CASSTPSGGMSGYTF.

CDR3: CASSTSGGRDTGELFF. The DNA of the CDR3 is TGTGCCAGTAGTACCTCAGGGGGCAGGGACACCGGGGAGCTGTTTTTT. V gene TRBV19 combines with J gene TRBJ2-2; TRBD1 matches at 8 bases. This CDR3 contains 16 residues. With V trimmed by 4 bases and J by 3 bases, 7 bases remained unmatched. Germline CDR1 and CDR2: LNHDA and SQIVND (reference sequence).

This clone was counted a few times. This chain links TRBV12-3 or TRBV12-4 with TRBJ1-6, with D tentatively TRBD1 (5 bases). The CDR3 covers 13 residues. V was shortened by 6 bases and J by 7 bases, with 10 bases between the two germline ends. CDR3 sequence reads: CASSRDRNSPLHF. CDR3 bases: TGTGCCAGCAGCCGCGACAGAAATTCACCCCTCCACTTT.

This clone was detected only a few times. The genes are TRBV25-1 and TRBJ2-1, with 8 bases identical to TRBD2. The CDR3 contains 15 residues. Germline V gene data show CDR1 as MGHDK and CDR2 as SYGVNS. V trimming: 5 bases; J trimming: 4 bases; junction bases outside the gene matches: 7. DNA for the CDR3: TGTGCCAGCAGTTGGGTTAGCGGGGAGTACAATGAGCAGTTCTTC. Encoded protein: CASSWVSGEYNEQFF.

The chain has TRBV7-2 and TRBJ1-5; 7 bases match TRBD1. Unmatched junction bases numbered 7, after V lost 0 bases and J lost 5 bases. Germline CDR1 SGHTA, CDR2 FQGNSA. The CDR3 is made up of 16 amino acids. The CDR3 sequence is CASSLAHTGVDQPQHF. CDR3 nucleotides: TGTGCCAGCAGCTTAGCGCATACAGGGGTCGATCAGCCCCAGCATTTT.

This clone has only one observation. This chain uses TRBV9 with TRBJ1-2; the match to TRBD1 covers 10 bases. Germline assignment: CDR1 SGDLS and CDR2 YYNGEE. There are 16 residues in the CDR3. V lost 4 bases to trimming and J lost 5 bases; unmatched junction nucleotides: 11. The CDR3 here is CASSPSPGTGVYGYTF. CDR3 DNA sequence: TGTGCCAGCAGCCCCTCCCCCGGGACAGGGGTTTATGGCTACACCTTC.

This clone has more than one count but fewer than ten. The V call is TRBV6-6, the J call TRBJ2-7; tentatively, D is TRBD1 (6 bases). Germline lookup yields CDR1 MNHNY and CDR2 SVGAGI (reference sequence). The length of the CDR3 is 13 residues. Trimming stripped 6 bases from V and 6 bases from J, with 15 bases between. CDR3 coding DNA: TGTGCCAGCAGGGAACAGGGCCCCATCGAGCAGTACTTC. It translates to CASREQGPIEQYF.

The CDR3 DNA reads TGTGCCAGCGGGTACAGGGGAATGAACACTGAAGCTTTCTTT. It translates to CASGYRGMNTEAFF. The J gene is TRBJ1-1, the V gene TRBV27, with TRBD1 matching 7 bases. Per the germline V gene, CDR1 is MNHEY and CDR2 is SMNVEV (reference sequence). The ends lost 8 bases at V and 0 bases at J; junction bases unmatched: 6. The CDR3 spans 14 residues.

This clone has only one observation. This chain connects TRBV6-2 or TRBV6-3 to TRBJ2-4; weak D call: TRBD2 (5 bases). The CDR3 is 14 residues long. Deletions cut 6 bases from V and 6 bases from J, with 15 bases between. Germline V gene data show CDR1 as MNHEY and CDR2 as SVGEGT. CDR3 DNA: TGTGCCAGCAGCCTCGCCGGGGTGGGAAACATTCAGTACTTC. As protein: CASSLAGVGNIQYF.

The gene calls are TRBV6-6 and TRBJ2-5; D may be TRBD1 (5 bases). The V gene lost 1 base and the J gene lost 11 bases, with 17 bases spanning the gap. CDR1 and CDR2 from the germline V gene are MNHNY and SVGAGI (reference sequence). There are 14 residues in the CDR3. This CDR3 is CASSYLGPLGWQYF. The CDR3, as DNA: TGTGCCAGCAGTTACTTGGGGCCGCTTGGGTGGCAGTACTTC.

The chain combines TRBV9 with TRBJ1-3; TRBD1 might be the D (5 bases). CDR1 is SGDLS and CDR2 is YYNGEE in the germline V gene. The CDR3 spans 15 residues. The V end lost 4 bases, the J end lost 0 bases, and 11 bases lay between the germline ends. The CDR3 nucleotides are TGTGCCAGCAGCAAAGGACACCACTCTGGAAACACCATATATTTT. This encodes CASSKGHHSGNTIYF. Full variable domain (outside the CDR3, taken from reference TRBV9 and TRBJ1-3): DSGVTQTPKHLITATGQRVTLRCSPRSGDLSVYWYQQSLDQGLQFLIQYYNGEERAKGNILERFSAQQFPDLHSELNLSSLELGDSALYFCASSKGHHSGNTIYFGEGSWLTVV.

The V call is TRBV7-9, the J call TRBJ1-1, with D hard to call. The ends were cut back, 1 base at V and 8 bases at J, with 8 bases in the middle. The CDR3 spans 12 residues. The germline V gene encodes CDR1 SEHNR and CDR2 FQNEAQ (reference sequence). In DNA, the CDR3 is TGTGCCAGCAGCTTAGGGGGAGCCGAAGCTTTCTTT. As protein: CASSLGGAEAFF.

V and J are TRBV7-2 and TRBJ1-2; 7 positions agree with TRBD1. The CDR3 contains 14 residues. J lost 5 bases, V lost 6 bases, and 9 bases had no gene match. Germline V gives CDR1 SGHTA, CDR2 FQGNSA. CDR3 sequence: CASRASGTDYGYTF. The CDR3 DNA follows: TGTGCCAGCAGAGCCTCCGGGACAGATTATGGCTACACCTTC.

J is TRBJ2-7 and V is TRBV6-1, with a tentative D call TRBD1 (5 bases). CDR3 length: 13 residues. V was cut by 9 bases and J by 2 bases, with 14 bases left in between. The germline CDR1 and CDR2 sequences are MNHNS and SASEGT. For the CDR3, the DNA is TGTGCCAGTGGGGCGGAAATAACCTACGAGCAGTACTTC. This translates into CASGAEITYEQYF.

This clone appeared once. The chain links TRBV19 to TRBJ1-5; D is unclear. Between the trimmed V and J ends, which lost 4 bases and 1 base, there was a span of 11 bases. Germline V gene lookup returns CDR1 LNHDA and CDR2 SQIVND (reference sequence). CDR3 length equals 15 residues. This chain's CDR3 is CASSTPPRSNQPQHF. The DNA for the CDR3 is TGTGCCAGTAGTACACCCCCGAGAAGCAATCAGCCCCAGCATTTT.

The chain is built from TRBV6-5 and TRBJ2-7; D remains ambiguous. The CDR3 sequence is 11 residues long. CDR1 and CDR2 (germline): MNHEY, SVGAGI. Trimming removed 4 bases at V and 6 bases at J, with 7 bases between. This CDR3 reads CASSSLSEQYF. DNA for the CDR3: TGTGCCAGCAGTTCGCTCAGCGAGCAGTACTTC.

This clone occurred a few times. The genes are TRBV6-5 and TRBJ1-4; 9 nucleotides line up with TRBD1. From germline, CDR1 is MNHEY and CDR2 SVGAGI. The trim removed 1 base at V and 4 bases at J, leaving 1 base unmatched. This CDR3 has 15 amino acids. As DNA, the CDR3 is TGTGCCAGCAGTTACTGGGGACAGGGTAATGAAAAACTGTTTTTT. Protein product: CASSYWGQGNEKLFF.

The chain joins TRBV11-2 to TRBJ1-1; 10 nucleotides line up with TRBD1. The junction had 7 bases not matched to a gene; V was cut back by 5 bases and J by 4 bases. The CDR3 runs to 15 residues. The germline V gene has CDR1 SGHAT and CDR2 FQNNGV. CDR3: CASSPRDRGATEAFF. The CDR3 nucleotides read TGTGCCAGCAGCCCCCGGGACAGGGGTGCCACTGAAGCTTTCTTT.